Presented here are 32 T cell receptor beta chains from one specimen sequenced in a study of blood T cell repertoires in COVID-19. Repertoires were generated with immunoSEQ multiplex PCR, while TCRdb's copy carries only in-frame clones and drops some. The table includes around 170,000 clones, roughly 80% detected once. The sample comprised peripheral blood. These receptors originate from a woman aged 35 to 49 with acute or convalescent COVID-19.

The chain carries TRBV5-1 and TRBJ2-1, with TRBD2 matching 7 bases. The CDR3 runs to 16 residues. V trimming: 2 bases; J trimming: 6 bases; junction bases outside the gene matches: 11. Germline CDR1 reads SGHRS; CDR2 reads YFSETQ. The CDR3 bases are TGCGCCAGCAGCTTAGTGAGCGGGGACCTAGCCAATGAGCAGTTCTTC. Its protein is CASSLVSGDLANEQFF.

The rearrangement uses TRBV11-3 and TRBJ2-7, with a tentative D call TRBD1 (6 bases). CDR1 is SGHNT, CDR2 YENEEA, per germline. The CDR3 loop spans 18 amino acids. The ends were cut back, 5 bases at V and 0 bases at J, with 23 bases in the middle. The CDR3 region is CASSHSYRQDRLSYEQYF. CDR3 DNA: TGTGCCAGCAGCCACTCCTACAGACAGGACCGGCTCTCCTACGAGCAGTACTTC.

J is TRBJ2-5 and V is TRBV5-1; TRBD1 aligns across 7 bases. Per the germline V gene, CDR1 is SGHRS and CDR2 is YFSETQ. With 2 bases clipped from V and 5 bases from J, the junction kept 6 bases outside the gene matches. This CDR3 comprises 14 residues. In DNA, the CDR3 is TGCGCCAGCAGCTTAGGACAGGCAGGGGAGACCCAGTACTTC. Translation: CASSLGQAGETQYF.

The chain is built from TRBV2 and TRBJ1-6; TRBD1 aligns across 7 bases. The germline gives CDR1 SNHLY, CDR2 FYNNEI. With V trimmed by 6 bases and J by 6 bases, 8 bases remained unmatched. The CDR3 consists of 15 residues. The DNA of the CDR3 is TGTGCCAGCAGACAGGGGAGGTATTCTAATTCACCCCTCCACTTT. Translated, it gives CASRQGRYSNSPLHF.

This clone was observed a handful of times. CDR3 sequence (DNA): TGTGCCAGCAGTTATCGGCTAACAGAGGGAGGTCAGCCCCAGCATTTT. Amino acid sequence: CASSYRLTEGGQPQHF. The V call is TRBV6-5, the J call TRBJ1-5; D not resolved. V dropped 3 bases and J dropped 6 bases, with 18 bases sitting between them. The CDR3 runs 16 residues. Germline V gives CDR1 MNHEY, CDR2 SVGAGI.

The chain carries TRBV9 and TRBJ1-1; TRBD1 matches 7 bases. The V segment lost 2 bases and the J segment 8 bases; nucleotides outside the gene matches: 3. Looked up from germline, CDR1 is SGDLS and CDR2 is YYNGEE. CDR3 length: 12 residues. The CDR3 is CASSVIQGEAFF. CDR3 coding DNA: TGTGCCAGCAGCGTTATACAGGGGGAAGCTTTCTTT. Filled out from reference TRBV9 and TRBJ1-1, the complete variable domain reads DSGVTQTPKHLITATGQRVTLRCSPRSGDLSVYWYQQSLDQGLQFLIQYYNGEERAKGNILERFSAQQFPDLHSELNLSSLELGDSALYFCASSVIQGEAFFGQGTRLTVV.

This chain connects TRBV5-1 to TRBJ2-5; 12 bases are a match to TRBD2. CDR1 is SGHRS and CDR2 is YFSETQ in the germline V gene. The V gene end was trimmed by 4 bases and the J gene end by 4 bases; junction bases not matched to a gene: 17. This CDR3 is 19 amino acids long. CDR3 bases: TGCGCCAGCAGCCGAGGAGGGACTAGCGGGTTCGGGTTATCAGAGACCCAGTACTTC. Its protein is CASSRGGTSGFGLSETQYF.

The chain carries TRBV3-1 (or the pseudogene TRBV3-2) and TRBJ1-4; 8 bases line up with TRBD1. V shed 6 bases and J 7 bases; nucleotides not matched to a gene: 7. CDR1 and CDR2 (germline): LGHDT, YNNKEL (reference sequence). The CDR3 loop spans 14 amino acids. The chain's CDR3 is CASSHGTGGEKLFF. DNA of the CDR3: TGTGCCAGCAGTCATGGGACAGGTGGTGAAAAACTGTTTTTT.

The rearrangement uses TRBV30 and TRBJ2-7; 9 positions match TRBD2. The germline CDR1 and CDR2 sequences are GTSNPN and SVGIG (reference sequence). Trimming removed 4 bases from V and 6 bases from J; junction bases left unmatched: 13. The CDR3 contains 15 residues. CDR3 sequence: CAWKLAGVLMVEQYF. CDR3 bases: TGTGCCTGGAAGTTAGCGGGAGTCCTAATGGTCGAGCAGTACTTC.

The rearrangement joins TRBV5-1 to TRBJ2-2, with D perhaps matching TRBD2 (5 bases). The CDR3 is 12 residues long. Trimming took 5 bases from V and 5 from J, leaving 7 bases between them. Germline CDR1 and CDR2: SGHRS and YFSETQ. Written as DNA, the CDR3 is TGCGCCAGCAGAAGCGGTACCGGGGAGCTGTTTTTT. Protein sequence: CASRSGTGELFF.

This chain uses TRBV3-1 (or the pseudogene TRBV3-2) with TRBJ1-2; D is ambiguous. The germline V gene has CDR1 LGHDT and CDR2 YNNKEL (reference sequence). V was shortened by 0 bases and J by 8 bases, with 16 bases between the two germline ends. This CDR3 comprises 15 residues. The CDR3 nucleotides are TGTGCCAGCAGCCAAGAGGTGGAGGGCTATAAGGGCTACACCTTC. This codes for CASSQEVEGYKGYTF.

V gene TRBV24-1 combines with J gene TRBJ1-1; no clear D. V lost 6 bases and J 7 bases, leaving 8 bases between the germline ends. CDR1 is KGHDR, CDR2 SFDVKD, per germline. CDR3 length: 11 amino acids. The CDR3 coding sequence is TGTGCCACCAGTCGGTTTGGTGAAGCTTTCTTT. The encoded protein is CATSRFGEAFF.

In this sample, this clone turned up once. This rearrangement joins TRBV9 to TRBJ2-5; D perhaps matches TRBD2 (5 bases). This CDR3 region has 14 residues. V was trimmed by 0 bases and J by 5 bases, leaving 11 bases between them. The germline V gene has CDR1 SGDLS and CDR2 YYNGEE. The CDR3: CASSVDGGWETQYF. The CDR3 DNA sequence: TGTGCCAGCAGCGTAGATGGAGGATGGGAGACCCAGTACTTC.

The CDR3 DNA follows: TGTGCCGCGGGTCGCGACAGGGCGACTGAAGCTTTCTTT. This codes for CAAGRDRATEAFF. This rearrangement joins TRBV10-3 to TRBJ1-1, with 7 bases identical to TRBD1. The ends lost 11 bases at V and 5 bases at J; junction bases unmatched: 11. From germline, CDR1 is ENHRY and CDR2 SYGVKD. The CDR3 has 13 amino acids.

This sequence joins TRBV9 and TRBJ2-2; 10 nucleotides align to TRBD1. CDR1 is SGDLS and CDR2 is YYNGEE in the germline V gene. The ends lost 2 bases at V and 4 bases at J; junction bases unmatched: 2. The CDR3 is 15 residues long. The CDR3 is CASSVRTGGTGELFF. The CDR3 DNA follows: TGTGCCAGCAGCGTGCGGACAGGGGGCACCGGGGAGCTGTTTTTT.

This chain links TRBV27 with TRBJ2-2; a weak D match, TRBD1 (5 bases). The germline CDR1 and CDR2 sequences are MNHEY and SMNVEV (reference sequence). V was cut by 0 bases and J by 7 bases, with 24 bases left in between. CDR3 length equals 19 residues. The CDR3 protein is CASSLSTLGALLQVGELFF. As DNA, the CDR3 is TGTGCCAGCAGTTTATCCACCCTTGGGGCCCTATTACAAGTCGGGGAGCTGTTTTTT.

This chain links TRBV5-5 with TRBJ2-2; D may be TRBD2 (5 bases). The CDR3 contains 16 residues. Trimming took off 4 bases at V and 4 bases at J, with 17 bases between the two ends. Germline CDR1 and CDR2: SGHKS and YYEKEE (reference sequence). Here the CDR3 reads CASSPGEQALTGELFF. The CDR3 nucleotides read TGTGCCAGCAGCCCCGGGGAGCAGGCACTCACCGGGGAGCTGTTTTTT. Variable domain in full (rest from reference TRBV5-5 and TRBJ2-2): DAGVTQSPTHLIKTRGQQVTLRCSPISGHKSVSWYQQVLGQGPQFIFQYYEKEERGRGNFPDRFSARQFPNYSSELNVNALLLGDSALYLCASSPGEQALTGELFFGEGSRLTVL.

J is TRBJ2-7 and V is TRBV7-2, with a possible D match to TRBD2 (5 bases). CDR1 is SGHTA, CDR2 FQGNSA, per germline. CDR3 length: 14 residues. V was clipped by 5 bases and J by 3 bases, with 14 bases between them. The CDR3 sequence is CASSNPPGNYEQYF. CDR3 bases: TGTGCCAGCAGCAATCCCCCGGGGAACTACGAGCAGTACTTC.

The gene calls are TRBV7-2 and TRBJ2-2; 7 bases agree with TRBD2. The CDR3 contains 17 residues. V was pared by 7 bases and J by 4 bases, with 15 bases of the junction left unmatched. Germline-derived CDR1 and CDR2 are SGHTA and FQGNSA. The CDR3 region is CASTLGLAGVGTGELFF. CDR3 nucleotide sequence: TGTGCCAGCACCTTGGGGCTCGCGGGAGTTGGCACCGGGGAGCTGTTTTTT.

The V gene is TRBV5-1, the J gene TRBJ2-1, with a tentative D call TRBD2 (5 bases). The CDR3 length is 13 residues. CDR1 and CDR2 (germline): SGHRS, YFSETQ. Trimming removed 6 bases from V and 4 bases from J, with 11 bases in between. CDR3 sequence reads: CASMRVGYNEQFF. The DNA of the CDR3 is TGCGCCAGCATGAGGGTGGGGTACAATGAGCAGTTCTTC.

The chain has TRBV7-9 and TRBJ2-5; 11 nucleotides agree with TRBD2. This CDR3 is 16 amino acids long. Germline assignment: CDR1 SEHNR and CDR2 FQNEAQ (reference sequence). V shed 0 bases, J shed 4 bases, and the junction held 4 bases outside the gene matches. CDR3 bases: TGTGCCAGCAGCTTAGCACTAGCGGGAGCTCGAGAGACCCAGTACTTC. Encoded protein: CASSLALAGARETQYF.

The chain carries TRBV28 and TRBJ1-2; 11 bases match TRBD1. Germline loops: CDR1 MDHEN, CDR2 SYDVKM. The CDR3 is made up of 15 amino acids. V dropped 6 bases and J dropped 4; count of bases not matched to a gene: 7. CDR3 DNA sequence: TGTGCCAGCAGCACCCCCGGGACAGGGGGCTATGGCTACACCTTC. Translated: CASSTPGTGGYGYTF.

As to this clone: The same CDR3 can be traced to other DNA sequences in this sample. The rearrangement joins TRBV3-1 (or the pseudogene TRBV3-2) to TRBJ2-3, with TRBD2 identical over 8 bases. Germline CDR1 is LGHDT and CDR2 is YNNKEL (reference sequence). V gave up 4 bases and J gave up 0 bases; unmatched junction bases: 3. CDR3 length equals 15 residues. Here the CDR3 DNA reads TGTGCCAGCAGCCCTACTAGCGGCAGCACAGATACGCAGTATTTT. Its protein product is CASSPTSGSTDTQYF.

This chain links TRBV10-3 with TRBJ1-2; 7 nucleotides match TRBD1. With 2 bases clipped from V and 3 bases from J, the junction kept 3 bases outside the gene matches. The CDR3 covers 14 residues. Germline CDR1 ENHRY, CDR2 SYGVKD. The CDR3 DNA reads as TGTGCCATCAGTGAGCAACAGGGGTACTATGGCTACACCTTC. It specifies CAISEQQGYYGYTF.

The CDR3 here is CSVSPGGGYEQYF. The DNA for the CDR3 is TGCAGCGTCTCCCCGGGGGGGGGCTACGAGCAGTACTTC. The chain recombines TRBV29-1 with TRBJ2-7; 8 nucleotides align to TRBD2. This CDR3 spans 13 amino acids. The V and J ends lost 6 bases and 3 bases, in that order; junction bases with no gene match: 7. CDR1 and CDR2 from the germline V gene are SQVTM and ANQGSEA.

This chain uses TRBV18 with TRBJ2-7; 7 nucleotides match TRBD1. Looked up from germline, CDR1 is KGHSH and CDR2 is LQKENI. V trimming: 2 bases; J trimming: 2 bases; junction bases outside the gene matches: 3. The CDR3 length is 14 residues. CDR3 sequence (DNA): TGTGCCAGCTCACCAAACAGGGGCCCCTACGAGCAGTACTTC. It codes for CASSPNRGPYEQYF.

The chain links TRBV5-6 to TRBJ1-2, with no clear D. Between the trimmed V and J ends, which lost 3 bases and 4 bases, there was a span of 19 bases. Germline V lookup: CDR1 SGHDT, CDR2 YYEEEE. This CDR3 is built from 16 residues. The CDR3 reads CASSSPRFDTLYGYTF. CDR3 DNA: TGTGCCAGCAGCTCCCCCCGCTTTGACACCCTCTATGGCTACACCTTC.

The rearrangement links TRBV28 to TRBJ1-5; TRBD1 matches at 12 bases. Germline V gives CDR1 MDHEN, CDR2 SYDVKM. The CDR3 sequence is 15 residues long. V shed 3 bases and J 7 bases; nucleotides not matched to a gene: 4. The CDR3 is CASSFGTGGWQPQHF. The CDR3 region has the DNA TGTGCCAGCAGTTTCGGGACAGGGGGCTGGCAGCCCCAGCATTTT.

The chain recombines TRBV6-6 with TRBJ2-1; no clear D gene. V was pared by 0 bases and J by 0 bases, with 9 bases between. This CDR3 has 16 amino acids. From germline, CDR1 is MNHNY and CDR2 SVGAGI (reference sequence). In nucleotides, the CDR3 is TGTGCCAGCAGTTACTCTCGTCTCCTCTCCTACAATGAGCAGTTCTTC. Its protein product is CASSYSRLLSYNEQFF.

This clone was counted once. DNA for the CDR3: TGTGCCTGGGGCGACAGGGTAGCGGGATACACAGATACGCAGTATTTT. It is translated as CAWGDRVAGYTDTQYF. The rearrangement uses TRBV30 and TRBJ2-3; D perhaps matches TRBD2 (8 bases). The germline V and J ends were trimmed by 5 bases and 2 bases, with 20 bases remaining between them. CDR3 size: 16 residues. CDR1 GTSNPN and CDR2 SVGIG come from the germline V gene (reference sequence).

In nucleotides, the CDR3 is TGTGCCTGGAGTGTGGCGGCCACAACCTTCTTC. This encodes CAWSVAATTFF. The genes are TRBV30 and TRBJ2-1; no firm D call. The CDR3 is 11 residues long. Germline CDR1 reads GTSNPN; CDR2 reads SVGIG (reference sequence). V lost 0 bases to trimming and J lost 16 bases, with 13 bases between them.

The V call is TRBV19, the J call TRBJ1-5, with 8 bases aligning to TRBD1. This CDR3 spans 17 amino acids. J lost 0 bases, V lost 4 bases, and 8 bases had no gene match. Germline V gene lookup returns CDR1 LNHDA and CDR2 SQIVND (reference sequence). This CDR3 is CASSRGDRFYSNQPQHF. Written as DNA, the CDR3 is TGTGCCAGTAGTAGGGGGGACAGGTTTTATAGCAATCAGCCCCAGCATTTT.